The rows below give T cell receptor beta chains drawn from one sample of a study of beta chain features in type 1 diabetes. Sequencing was performed with immunoSEQ multiplex PCR; in TCRdb, only in-frame clones are kept and a portion is missing. The profile shows about 160,000 clones, over 7.5% of them singletons. Sequenced sample: central memory CD4+ T cells from blood. The origin of the receptors is a woman aged 18-29 years in good health. CDR3s include the opening cysteine and the closing phenylalanine or tryptophan. Each record gives: CDR3 DNA, CDR3 protein, V gene, clone size, D gene, CDR3 length, J gene. A D gene is named only where the DNA matches it firmly. The listing skips clone size in some rows; elsewhere it reads once, few, many or a size class.

cdr3_nt: TGTGCCAGCAGCTTCTTTAGGCGGGAGGGCCAAGAGACCCAGTACTTC
cdr3_aa: CASSFFRREGQETQYF
v_call: TRBV7-2
clone_size: few
d_call: TRBD2
cdr3_length: 16
j_call: TRBJ2-5

cdr3_nt: TGTGCCAGCAGCTCCAGCGGGGGACTCTCGCCCTACGAGCAGTACTTC
cdr3_aa: CASSSSGGLSPYEQYF
v_call: TRBV7-2
clone_size: many
d_call: TRBD2
cdr3_length: 16
j_call: TRBJ2-7

cdr3_nt: TGCGCCAGCGGGAGGGGATCTGGGGCCAACGTCCTGACTTTC
cdr3_aa: CASGRGSGANVLTF
v_call: TRBV5-1
clone_size: .
d_call: TRBD2
cdr3_length: 14
j_call: TRBJ2-6

cdr3_nt: TGTGCCAGCAGCTTAATGGGGCAGGGGGATACGCAGTATTTT
cdr3_aa: CASSLMGQGDTQYF
v_call: TRBV7-3
clone_size: few
d_call: .
cdr3_length: 14
j_call: TRBJ2-3

cdr3_nt: TGTGCCAGCAGCCCCGGAGGCCGGGGAGATACGCAGTATTTT
cdr3_aa: CASSPGGRGDTQYF
v_call: TRBV11-2
clone_size: .
d_call: .
cdr3_length: 14
j_call: TRBJ2-3

cdr3_nt: TGTGCCTGGGACCCCGGAGCGGAGGCCCGCGGAGAGACCCAGTACTTC
cdr3_aa: CAWDPGAEARGETQYF
v_call: TRBV30
clone_size: few
d_call: .
cdr3_length: 16
j_call: TRBJ2-5

cdr3_nt: TGTGCCAGCAGCTTAGCTCAGGGTGATGAAAAACTGTTTTTT
cdr3_aa: CASSLAQGDEKLFF
v_call: TRBV11-3
clone_size: few
d_call: .
cdr3_length: 14
j_call: TRBJ1-4

cdr3_nt: TGTGCCAGCAGATTCCGGGAGCGCTCCTACAATGAGCAGTTCTTC
cdr3_aa: CASRFRERSYNEQFF
v_call: TRBV2
clone_size: .
d_call: .
cdr3_length: 15
j_call: TRBJ2-1

cdr3_nt: TGCGCCAGCAGCTTGGCCTTCCGGGGTACAGATACGCAGTATTTT
cdr3_aa: CASSLAFRGTDTQYF
v_call: TRBV5-1
clone_size: few
d_call: .
cdr3_length: 15
j_call: TRBJ2-3

cdr3_nt: TGTGCCAGCAGCACAGGGTCGGAAGAGACCCAGTACTTC
cdr3_aa: CASSTGSEETQYF
v_call: TRBV9
clone_size: .
d_call: .
cdr3_length: 13
j_call: TRBJ2-5

cdr3_nt: TGCGCCAGCAGCCAAGACCAGGGAACAGAGACCCAGTACTTC
cdr3_aa: CASSQDQGTETQYF
v_call: TRBV4-3
clone_size: .
d_call: .
cdr3_length: 14
j_call: TRBJ2-5

cdr3_nt: TGTGCCAGCAGCGTGACCCCCGGGACTAGCGGGAGCCAAGAGACCCAGTACTTC
cdr3_aa: CASSVTPGTSGSQETQYF
v_call: TRBV9
clone_size: .
d_call: TRBD2
cdr3_length: 18
j_call: TRBJ2-5

cdr3_nt: TGCGCCAGCAGCCCGGGAAGTGGGAACACTGAAGCTTTCTTT
cdr3_aa: CASSPGSGNTEAFF
v_call: TRBV5-1
clone_size: few
d_call: .
cdr3_length: 14
j_call: TRBJ1-1

cdr3_nt: TGTGCCAGCTCACCGAGACAGGGTGCTGATAATTCACCCCTCCACTTT
cdr3_aa: CASSPRQGADNSPLHF
v_call: TRBV18
clone_size: .
d_call: TRBD1
cdr3_length: 16
j_call: TRBJ1-6

cdr3_nt: TGTGCCAGCAGCAGGGTTCAGAACACTGAAGCTTTCTTT
cdr3_aa: CASSRVQNTEAFF
v_call: TRBV6-5
clone_size: .
d_call: .
cdr3_length: 13
j_call: TRBJ1-1

cdr3_nt: TGCGCCAGCAGTAAGGGGGCCAGTCAAGAGACCCAGTACTTC
cdr3_aa: CASSKGASQETQYF
v_call: TRBV5-1
clone_size: .
d_call: TRBD1
cdr3_length: 14
j_call: TRBJ2-5

cdr3_nt: TGCGCCAGCTTTCCGGGACTAGCGAGCCCTACTCGCACAGATACGCAGTATTTT
cdr3_aa: CASFPGLASPTRTDTQYF
v_call: TRBV5-1
clone_size: .
d_call: TRBD2
cdr3_length: 18
j_call: TRBJ2-3

cdr3_nt: TGTGCCAGTAGTATGCAAGCGGGAGAAGAAGAGACCCAGTACTTC
cdr3_aa: CASSMQAGEEETQYF
v_call: TRBV19
clone_size: few
d_call: TRBD2
cdr3_length: 15
j_call: TRBJ2-5

cdr3_nt: TGTGCCAGCAGTGGGGGGGGCCAGCCCCAGCATTTT
cdr3_aa: CASSGGGQPQHF
v_call: TRBV6-1
clone_size: .
d_call: .
cdr3_length: 12
j_call: TRBJ1-5

cdr3_nt: TGCAGCGTTGCTAAAGGACAGGGGAGGGATACGCAGTATTTT
cdr3_aa: CSVAKGQGRDTQYF
v_call: TRBV29-1
clone_size: .
d_call: TRBD1
cdr3_length: 14
j_call: TRBJ2-3

cdr3_nt: TGCGCCAGCAGCTTGGAGGTTTTGGACAGATCCACTGAAGCTTTCTTT
cdr3_aa: CASSLEVLDRSTEAFF
v_call: TRBV5-1
clone_size: .
d_call: .
cdr3_length: 16
j_call: TRBJ1-1

cdr3_nt: TGTGCCTGGGAGACAGGGGGCTCGGAGACCCAGTACTTC
cdr3_aa: CAWETGGSETQYF
v_call: TRBV30
clone_size: few
d_call: TRBD1
cdr3_length: 13
j_call: TRBJ2-5

cdr3_nt: TGTGCCTGGAGTGTGAGGGTTACCTATGAGCAGTACTTC
cdr3_aa: CAWSVRVTYEQYF
v_call: TRBV30
clone_size: .
d_call: .
cdr3_length: 13
j_call: TRBJ2-7

cdr3_nt: TGTGCCAGCAGCTGGGGGCCCGGGGACTACAATGAGCAGTTCTTC
cdr3_aa: CASSWGPGDYNEQFF
v_call: TRBV11-3
clone_size: few
d_call: .
cdr3_length: 15
j_call: TRBJ2-1

cdr3_nt: TGCGCCAGCAGCCTGCGGACAGGGTATGCCGGGGAGCTGTTTTTT
cdr3_aa: CASSLRTGYAGELFF
v_call: TRBV5-1
clone_size: .
d_call: TRBD1
cdr3_length: 15
j_call: TRBJ2-2

cdr3_nt: TGTGCCAGTAGTAGCCTTCAGGGGGCCCTAAACTATGGCTACACCTTC
cdr3_aa: CASSSLQGALNYGYTF
v_call: TRBV19
clone_size: many
d_call: TRBD1
cdr3_length: 16
j_call: TRBJ1-2

cdr3_nt: TGTGCCTGGACCTCTGGGAGGTCTCAAGAGACCCAGTACTTC
cdr3_aa: CAWTSGRSQETQYF
v_call: TRBV30
clone_size: .
d_call: .
cdr3_length: 14
j_call: TRBJ2-5

cdr3_nt: TGTGCCAGTGACAGGGAAGGGGGGTACCAAGAGACCCAGTACTTC
cdr3_aa: CASDREGGYQETQYF
v_call: TRBV5-6
clone_size: .
d_call: .
cdr3_length: 15
j_call: TRBJ2-5

cdr3_nt: TGTGCCAGCAGCCAAGACGGCCAGGGGTATCAGCCCCAGCATTTT
cdr3_aa: CASSQDGQGYQPQHF
v_call: TRBV4-2
clone_size: few
d_call: .
cdr3_length: 15
j_call: TRBJ1-5

cdr3_nt: TGTGCCAGCAGCTTAGCGTTTCATAGCAATCAGCCCCAGCATTTT
cdr3_aa: CASSLAFHSNQPQHF
v_call: TRBV7-8
clone_size: few
d_call: .
cdr3_length: 15
j_call: TRBJ1-5

cdr3_nt: TGTGCCAGCAGTTACCGGGGTAGCTCCTACAATGAGCAGTTCTTC
cdr3_aa: CASSYRGSSYNEQFF
v_call: TRBV6-6
clone_size: .
d_call: .
cdr3_length: 15
j_call: TRBJ2-1

cdr3_nt: TGTGCCAGCAGTAAACAGGGGGCCAATGAGCAGTTCTTC
cdr3_aa: CASSKQGANEQFF
v_call: TRBV6-5
clone_size: .
d_call: TRBD1
cdr3_length: 13
j_call: TRBJ2-1

cdr3_nt: TGCAGCGTTCACGTTCCGGGATCCGGGAACGAGCAGTACTTC
cdr3_aa: CSVHVPGSGNEQYF
v_call: TRBV29-1
clone_size: .
d_call: .
cdr3_length: 14
j_call: TRBJ2-7

cdr3_nt: TGTGCCAGCAGTGAAGGGGCTTCGAACACTGAAGCTTTCTTT
cdr3_aa: CASSEGASNTEAFF
v_call: TRBV2
clone_size: .
d_call: .
cdr3_length: 14
j_call: TRBJ1-1

cdr3_nt: TGTGCCAGCATCCTGGGAGGGGTGAACACTGAAGCTTTCTTT
cdr3_aa: CASILGGVNTEAFF
v_call: TRBV2
clone_size: .
d_call: .
cdr3_length: 14
j_call: TRBJ1-1

cdr3_nt: TGTGCCAGCAGCTTAGCGGACTTTAGGGAGACCCAGTACTTC
cdr3_aa: CASSLADFRETQYF
v_call: TRBV7-8
clone_size: few
d_call: .
cdr3_length: 14
j_call: TRBJ2-5